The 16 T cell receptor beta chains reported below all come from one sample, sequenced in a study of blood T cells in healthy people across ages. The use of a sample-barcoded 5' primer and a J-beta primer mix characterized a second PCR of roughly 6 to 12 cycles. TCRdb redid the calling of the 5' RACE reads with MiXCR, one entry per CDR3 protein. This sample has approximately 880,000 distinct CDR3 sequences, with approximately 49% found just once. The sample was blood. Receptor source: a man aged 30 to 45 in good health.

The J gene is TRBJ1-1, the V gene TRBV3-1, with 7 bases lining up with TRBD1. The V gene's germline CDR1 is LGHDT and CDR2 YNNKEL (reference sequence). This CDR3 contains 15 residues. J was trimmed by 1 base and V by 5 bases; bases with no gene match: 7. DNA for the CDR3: TGTGCCAGCAGCAAGGAGACAGGGACGAACACTGAAGCTTTCTTT. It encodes CASSKETGTNTEAFF.

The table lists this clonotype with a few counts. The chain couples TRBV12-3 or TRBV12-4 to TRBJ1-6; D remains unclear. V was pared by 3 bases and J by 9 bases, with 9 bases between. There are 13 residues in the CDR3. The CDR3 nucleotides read TGTGCCAGCAGTTTTGCGGTTGGTTCACCCCTCCACTTT. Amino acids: CASSFAVGSPLHF.

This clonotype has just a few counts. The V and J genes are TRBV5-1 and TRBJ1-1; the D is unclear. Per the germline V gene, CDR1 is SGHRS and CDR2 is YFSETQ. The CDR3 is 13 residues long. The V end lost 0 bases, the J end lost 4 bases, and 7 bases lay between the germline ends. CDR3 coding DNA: TGCGCCAGCAGCTTGGAGATGGGCACTGAAGCTTTCTTT. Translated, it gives CASSLEMGTEAFF. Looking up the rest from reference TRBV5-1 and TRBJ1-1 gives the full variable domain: KAGVTQTPRYLIKTRGQQVTLSCSPISGHRSVSWYQQTPGQGLQFLFEYFSETQRNKGNFPGRFSGRQFSNSRSEMNVSTLELGDSALYLCASSLEMGTEAFFGQGTRLTVV.

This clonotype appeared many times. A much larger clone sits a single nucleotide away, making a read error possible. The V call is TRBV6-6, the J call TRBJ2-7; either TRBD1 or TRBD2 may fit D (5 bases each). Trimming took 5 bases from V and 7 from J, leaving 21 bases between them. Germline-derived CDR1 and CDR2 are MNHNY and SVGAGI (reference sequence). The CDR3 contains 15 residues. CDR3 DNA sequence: TGTGCCAGCAGTGGGGGACGAGTCCCCGACAATGAGCAGTACTTC. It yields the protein CASSGGRVPDNEQYF.

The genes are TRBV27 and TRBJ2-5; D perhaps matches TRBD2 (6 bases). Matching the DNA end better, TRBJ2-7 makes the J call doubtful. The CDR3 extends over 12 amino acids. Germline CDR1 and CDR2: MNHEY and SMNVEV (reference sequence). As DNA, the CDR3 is TGTGCCAGCAGCACTAGCTGGGGCGAGCAGTACTTC. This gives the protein CASSTSWGEQYF.

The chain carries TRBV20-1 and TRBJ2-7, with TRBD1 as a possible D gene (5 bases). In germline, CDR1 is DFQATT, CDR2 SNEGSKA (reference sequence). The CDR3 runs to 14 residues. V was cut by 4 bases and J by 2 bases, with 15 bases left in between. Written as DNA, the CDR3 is TGCAGTGCTATAGGTAGGCAGGGAACCTACGAGCAGTACTTC. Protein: CSAIGRQGTYEQYF.

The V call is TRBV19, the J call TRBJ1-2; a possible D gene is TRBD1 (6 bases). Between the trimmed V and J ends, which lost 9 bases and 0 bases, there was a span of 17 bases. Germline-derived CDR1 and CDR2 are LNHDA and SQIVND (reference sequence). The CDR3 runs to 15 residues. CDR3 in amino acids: CASTPTGPSNYGYTF. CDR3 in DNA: TGTGCCAGCACTCCTACAGGGCCCTCTAACTATGGCTACACCTTC.

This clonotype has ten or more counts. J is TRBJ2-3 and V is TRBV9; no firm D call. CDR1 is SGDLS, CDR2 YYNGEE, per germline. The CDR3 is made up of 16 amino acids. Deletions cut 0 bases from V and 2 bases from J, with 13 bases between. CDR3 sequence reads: CASSVEASFSTDTQYF. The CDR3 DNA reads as TGTGCCAGCAGCGTAGAGGCCTCCTTTTCCACAGATACGCAGTATTTT.

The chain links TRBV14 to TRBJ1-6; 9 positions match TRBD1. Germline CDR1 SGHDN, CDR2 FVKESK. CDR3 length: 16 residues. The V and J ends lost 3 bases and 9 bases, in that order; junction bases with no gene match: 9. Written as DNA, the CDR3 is TGTGCCAGCAGCCAGACAGGGGGACCTGTTGGTTCACCCCTCCACTTT. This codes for CASSQTGGPVGSPLHF. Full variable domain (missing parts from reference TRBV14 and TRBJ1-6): EAGVTQFPSHSVIEKGQTVTLRCDPISGHDNLYWYRRVMGKEIKFLLHFVKESKQDESGMPNNRFLAERTGGTYSTLKVQPAELEDSGVYFCASSQTGGPVGSPLHFGNGTRLTVT.

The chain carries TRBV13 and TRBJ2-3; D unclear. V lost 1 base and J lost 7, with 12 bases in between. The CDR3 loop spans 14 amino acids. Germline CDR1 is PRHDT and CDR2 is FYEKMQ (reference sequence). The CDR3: CASSLASSLNTQYF. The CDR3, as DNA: TGTGCCAGCAGCTTAGCATCCTCCCTTAATACGCAGTATTTT.

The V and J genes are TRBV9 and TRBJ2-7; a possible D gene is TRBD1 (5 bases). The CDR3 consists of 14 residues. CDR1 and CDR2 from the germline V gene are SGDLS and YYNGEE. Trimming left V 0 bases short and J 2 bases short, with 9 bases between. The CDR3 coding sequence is TGTGCCAGCAGCGTAGACCCAGGGCCCTACGAGCAGTACTTC. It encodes CASSVDPGPYEQYF.

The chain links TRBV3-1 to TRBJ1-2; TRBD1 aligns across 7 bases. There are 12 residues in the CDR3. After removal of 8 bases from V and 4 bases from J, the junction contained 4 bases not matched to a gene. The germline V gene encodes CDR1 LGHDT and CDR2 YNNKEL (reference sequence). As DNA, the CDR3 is TGTGCCAGCTCGGGACAGATCTATGGCTACACCTTC. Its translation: CASSGQIYGYTF. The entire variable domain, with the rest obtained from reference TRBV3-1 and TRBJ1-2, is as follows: DTAVSQTPKYLVTQMGNDKSIKCEQNLGHDTMYWYKQDSKKFLKIMFSYNNKELIINETVPNRFSPKSPDKAHLNLHINSLELGDSAVYFCASSGQIYGYTFGSGTRLTVV.

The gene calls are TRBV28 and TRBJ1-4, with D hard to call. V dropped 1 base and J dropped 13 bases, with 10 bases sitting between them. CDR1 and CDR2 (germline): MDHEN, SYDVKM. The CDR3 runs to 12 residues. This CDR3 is CASSLSSAGLFF. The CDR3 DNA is TGTGCCAGCAGTTTATCAAGTGCGGGACTGTTTTTT.

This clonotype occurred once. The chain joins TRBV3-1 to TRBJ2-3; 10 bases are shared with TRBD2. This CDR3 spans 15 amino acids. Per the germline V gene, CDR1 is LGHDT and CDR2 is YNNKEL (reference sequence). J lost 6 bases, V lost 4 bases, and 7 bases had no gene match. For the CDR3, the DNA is TGTGCCAGCAGCCTACTAGCGGGGCCCAGGGATACGCAGTATTTT. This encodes CASSLLAGPRDTQYF.

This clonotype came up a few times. The DNA of the CDR3 is TGCAGTGCTTCCAAGGACAGCCCTAATCAGCCCCAGCATTTT. This codes for CSASKDSPNQPQHF. The chain is built from TRBV20-1 and TRBJ1-5; D is possibly TRBD1 (6 bases). With 5 bases removed from V and 4 bases from J, the gap between germline ends came to 15 bases. This CDR3 comprises 14 residues. Germline V gene data show CDR1 as DFQATT and CDR2 as SNEGSKA (reference sequence).

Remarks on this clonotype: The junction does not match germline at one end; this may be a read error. The CDR3 loop reads CSAQPGTGLKDTKYF. The CDR3 DNA sequence: TGCAGTGCACAACCCGGGACAGGGTTGAAAGATACGAAGTATTTT. The chain has TRBV20-1 and TRBJ2-3; 9 bases agree with TRBD1. Germline CDR1 DFQATT, CDR2 SNEGSKA (reference sequence). CDR3 length: 15 residues.